This T cell receptor (beta chain) comes out of a study of T cell repertoires in cytomegalovirus infection. Study details: Through public TCR beta signatures, both CMV infection and matching HLA type were indicated.

Via MiXCR, TCRdb re-called the reads, giving one row per CDR3 protein. Of around 530,000 distinct CDR3 sequences in the sample, more than 20% were seen once. Study-level results: Accumulated public TCR beta family frequency recognized individuals carrying CMV together with the relevant HLA. It was HLA-C-restricted CMV-specific TCR beta clonotypes that dominated the response ex vivo.

The J segment lost 4 bases and the V segment lost 7 bases, leaving 3 bases of the junction unmatched. The CDR3 covers 13 residues. As concerns this clonotype: Its antigen is not identified.

The sequence was obtained from a human donor in good health (CMV status not recorded). Some clones in this sample may be carry-over from other donors' samples. The sample consisted of PBMCs. The V and J genes are TRBV12-3 or TRBV12-4 and TRBJ1-1, with 10 bases fitting TRBD1. The CDR3 nucleotides are TGTGCCAGCACTGGACAGGGGGGCACTGAAGCTTTCTTT. Its protein is CASTGQGGTEAFF.